This T cell receptor (beta chain) is from a study of T cell repertoires in cytomegalovirus infection. Study in general: Based on public TCR beta signatures, there were indications of CMV infection and of a matching HLA type. General observations from the study: In two of eight donors, the top clonotype was HLA-C-restricted CMV-specific. Public TCR beta family frequency separated CMV-and-HLA carriers, including in an independent cohort.

There are many counts of this clonotype. What it binds is unknown. Relative to the germline gene, one junction end is altered; a read error may explain this. TCRdb processed the reads anew with MiXCR; each CDR3 protein has one entry. This sample has about 920,000 distinct CDR3 sequences; more than 25% occur once, and the top ten carry about 14%. The CDR3 has 15 residues. Germline lookup yields CDR1 SGHVS and CDR2 FQNEAQ. The origin of this receptor is a human donor in good health (CMV status not recorded). Some clones in this sample may be carry-over from other donors' samples. The genes are TRBV7-8 and TRBJ2-1, with D possibly being TRBD1 or TRBD2 (5 bases each). This specimen consisted of cultured CD8+ T cells from PBMCs, obtained from culture after CMV antigen stimulation. The CDR3 protein is CASRLEGTQNREQFF. The CDR3 bases are TGTGCCAGCAGGTTAGAGGGGACCCAGAACCGGGAGCAGTTCTTC.